This record concerns one TCR beta chain sequence. This clone's antigen is unknown. Nothing much larger sits one base from this clone, and base qualities are not available. Library generation was performed with the immunoSEQ multiplex PCR assay. A mixture of 60 forward primers for TCR Vbeta segments and 13 reverse primers for TCR Jbeta segments was used in the multiplex PCR. A multiplex PCR assay on genomic DNA amplified the CDR3 region of rearranged TCR beta genes. Amplified TCR beta libraries were sequenced as 87-base-pair reads on the Illumina HiSeq System. Under the source paper's analysis protocol: Across the 600 to 700 repertoires, a later analysis counted around 80 million unique TCR beta chains, 9.5 million to 12 million of which were shared by at least two donors. Raw reads were error-corrected and collapsed into unique sequences by a nearest-neighbor algorithm in which closely related sequences were merged to remove PCR and sequencing errors. CDR3 sequences were aligned to IMGT reference sequences to assign V, D and J gene segments. For a sequence to be retained, at least a six-nucleotide match to both a V gene segment and a J gene segment was required. A rearrangement counted as productive if the CDR3 had no stop codons and remained in frame with V and J, and every other rearrangement counted as non-productive. CDR3 was defined according to IMGT convention as the region running from the second conserved V-encoded cysteine to the conserved J-encoded phenylalanine. Sequences without an unambiguous match to a single V gene segment were excluded from the earlier analysis of almost 600 of the donors. In an earlier analysis of about 590 of the donors, a V segment was called functional when productive rearrangements were above 56.7%, and segregating when the standard deviation between donors exceeded 5%. A statistical classification framework was built to diagnose cytomegalovirus status from the catalog of TCR beta chain sequences. A later analysis assigned V and J genes by comparing TCR nucleotide sequences with IMGT/GENE-DB human TR gene sequences. In a later analysis, CDR3 sequences and most-parsimonious VDJ recombination scenarios were assigned using the TCRdist pipeline. In a later analysis, each TCR beta chain was defined by its CDR3 amino acid sequence together with its V-gene family, and reads without a unique V-gene family were excluded. In a later analysis, around 650 highly shared, low-generation-probability nucleotide sequences were removed to address suspected cross-contamination and a sequencing artifact. In a later analysis, a clonal expansion index was calculated for each public chain from normalized within-repertoire ranks of inferred template counts. In a later analysis, generation probabilities were computed using a VDJ recombination model fitted to out-of-frame rearrangements, and the results were checked against IGoR. Hypergeometric tests were used in a later analysis to score TCR-TCR, TCR-HLA and TCR-CMV co-occurrence, with a repertoire-size bias correction applied to the TCR pairs. In a later analysis, false discovery rates were estimated by permuting HLA or CMV assignments 20 times. In a later analysis, co-occurring TCRs were grouped using DBSCAN, with TCRdist sequence similarity added in when clustering inside HLA-allele-positive subsets. For co-occurrence clustering, repertoires with fewer than 30,000 or more than 120,000 public chains were excluded, along with a handful of repertoires with anomalous nucleotide sharing. TCRdb provides this immuneACCESS table in a form limited to in-frame rearrangements. Some clones are lacking; in checked studies, under half of them reflect an unresolved V gene, and why the rest are absent is not known. V and J calls and clone size are those listed in that table; D and trimming were worked out from the DNA. Across this sample there are about 120,000 clones, with around 81% seen only once. In total, the top ten clones hold approximately 1.2% of the sample.

In total, 666 healthy bone marrow donors made up the cohort. At the time of sampling, every cohort member was nominally healthy, though immune exposures that went unrecorded were likely present. The donor tested CMV seronegative and was one of the 352 seronegative cohort members. A peripheral blood sample was provided by each donor, and peripheral blood mononuclear cells were used for TCR beta sequencing. Genomic DNA was extracted from the blood cell samples with the Qiagen DNeasy Blood Extraction Kit. The data stem from a study of cytomegalovirus exposure and HLA in healthy donors (dated by TCRdb to about 2017). Notes on the research overall: According to an earlier analysis of 587 of the donors, some 170 million T cells yielded some 110 million unique TCR beta sequences and roughly 280 Gb of sequence data. An early release that covered roughly 600 HLA-typed donors contained about 300 gigabases of sequencing data and 70 million to 100 million unique TCR sequences. The genetic ancestry cluster associated with self-reported Caucasian donors included roughly four fifths of the 398 genotyped donors. The study aimed to test whether cataloging public T cell receptors could reveal signatures of past pathogen exposure. Using immunosequencing, the study profiled T cell repertoires from about 620 subjects and related those repertoires to cytomegalovirus serostatus. Along with the approximately 700-subject first cohort, a separate validation cohort of 120 different subjects was used. To predict cytomegalovirus infection status, the study combined high-throughput TCR immunosequencing, statistical association of individual TCRs with disease status, and machine learning. To study patterns of TCR occurrence, a later analysis re-analyzed previously published TCR beta repertoires from just over 650 donors and added high-resolution HLA genotyping. In the later analysis, no new phenotypic data were used to find candidate immune exposures; instead, reliance was placed on TCR beta sequences and their occurrence across donors. An earlier analysis of approximately 500 of the donors applied high-throughput TCR beta sequencing to assess whether each TCR beta V gene segment acted as functional or pseudogenic. Donor age, sex, ethnicity and CMV serostatus were compiled alongside the repertoire data. In a later genetic analysis, genome-wide SNP genotypes for 398 of the 666 donors were used, and that subset was treated as a discovery cohort. All discovery cohort repertoires had been generated on a single sequencing platform. HLA typing included class I and class II loci at four-digit resolution. The number of donors typed differed by locus, with about 629-630 for A, B, C, DRB1 and DQB1, about 500 for DQA1, over 600 for DPA1, and under 490 for DPB1. Several DR-DQ haplotypes were treated as single units for association and clustering because of strong linkage in the cohort. Among some 410 genotyped donors of the cohort, an average of roughly 230,000 unique TCR beta nucleotide sequences was sequenced per donor, of which about 19% were non-productive. On the study overall, not on this receptor specifically: Only TCR beta chains were sequenced in this cohort, and the absence of alpha or paired-chain data limited detectable features. A further reported finding was that TCR beta sequences accurately predicted the HLA-A and HLA-B alleles for most subjects in the first cohort. In an earlier analysis of around 600 of the donors, most TCR beta V segments were observed in productive rearrangements about 87% or about 30% of the time, broadly matching IMGT annotations. A later analysis associated 16,951 TCR beta sequences with specific HLA alleles at a false discovery rate of 0.05. The only immune exposure information available for the cohort was CMV serostatus. A later analysis found that TCR association rates varied across HLA loci, with DRB1 alleles showing the most associated TCRs and HLA-C alleles the fewest. Most TCR sequences were observed very rarely across donors, whereas some public TCRs were present in many individuals. Strong co-occurrence of HLA alleles, especially DR and DQ, made assigning TCR associations to individual alleles difficult. In a later genetic analysis, fewer N-insertions in productive TCRs were reported among donors in an Asian-associated ancestry cluster than the approximately 670-donor mean. A cluster of highly shared sequence variants was judged likely to represent a technical artifact of the sequencing pipeline. HLA typing was unavailable for some donors at each locus, so association tests used only the typed subset. A few of the identified cytomegalovirus-associated TCR beta chains were confirmed in vitro to be specific for cytomegalovirus antigens. The study gave a list of 150 to 200 TCR beta chains associated with cytomegalovirus. An association between a missense DCLRE1C variant and V-gene and J-gene trimming of TCR beta chains was found in a later genetic analysis and replicated in an independent cohort. Linkage disequilibrium might explain the correlated functional status among segregating V segments, but an unknown experimental factor could not be excluded. The earlier analysis of approximately 560 of the donors excluded approximately 17 rarely observed V segments, including chromosome 9 orphons, because counts were too low. According to the authors, the approach could potentially be generalized to other disease states and immunological phenotypes. In a later analysis, HLA-associated TCR beta chains showed more clonal expansion and lower generation probabilities than non-associated chains that were equally common. According to a later analysis, most CMV-associated TCR beta chains appeared to be HLA-restricted, and the HLA associations seemed to be driven largely by CMV exposure. Sequencing depth was assumed to be roughly uniform across donors in the presence/absence analyses, though that assumption may not hold. The 87-base-pair reads could not distinguish some IMGT-functional V segments, including TRBV6-2 and TRBV6-3, so those segments were excluded. The classifier was reported to diagnose cytomegalovirus status with high specificity and sensitivity in both the original and validation cohorts. In a later analysis, several top co-occurrence clusters were reported to appear linked to parvovirus B19, influenza, CMV and Epstein-Barr virus.

The V end loses 0 bases and the J end loses 0 bases, and a stretch of 12 bases separates them. The CDR3 measures 17 amino acids from cysteine to phenylalanine. Only the CDR3 part of the read is kept: 51 bases, read in frame from the first base. CDR1 ENHRY and CDR2 SYGVKD were looked up in the germline V gene. Rearrangement joined TRBV10-3 to TRBJ2-1; the D gene assignment is ambiguous. Sequences were obtained from PBMCs. The source is a female donor in good health and CMV-seronegative. In nucleotide form, the sequence is TGTGCCATCAGTGAGTCGAGTCGTAGAAACTCCTACAATGAGCAGTTCTTC. It translates to CAISESSRRNSYNEQFF.